This T cell receptor beta chain emerged from a study of blood T cell repertoires in COVID-19. Study context: The United States, Italy and Spain supplied acute and convalescent COVID-19 samples. The analysed material was cDNA or gDNA that came from T cells, B-cell-depleted T cells, or PBMCs.

In the original processing: Amplifying reference gene primers gave estimates of nucleated cell counts. Produced via immunoSEQ multiplex PCR; TCRdb's table is partial and in-frame only. For V, J and clone size, that table is used; D and trimming come from the DNA. The repertoire consists of nearly 200,000 clones, with about 85% occurring once and the leading ten covering 15% to 20%. The CDR3 is made up of 17 amino acids. J lost 9 bases, V lost 3 bases, and 12 bases had no gene match. CDR1 and CDR2 (germline): WSHSY, SAAADI. This clone was observed a handful of times. This clonotype was sampled from a human donor in a cohort sampled during active COVID-19. The sequenced sample consisted of peripheral blood. V gene TRBV10-2 combines with J gene TRBJ2-1, with 12 bases fitting TRBD2. The CDR3: CASSDRSTSGSFGEQFF. CDR3 in DNA: TGCGCCAGCAGTGACCGCTCGACTAGCGGGAGTTTCGGTGAGCAGTTCTTC.